The sample holds one count of the clone carrying this T cell receptor beta chain. This sample is drawn from a study of blood T cell repertoires in COVID-19. Overall study: Material from acute and convalescent COVID-19 was sourced from the United States, Italy and Spain. Sources were T cells, B-cell-depleted T cells, or PBMCs; the material itself was cDNA or gDNA.

Measured with immunoSEQ multiplex PCR; TCRdb has only the in-frame clones, and not every one. The sample includes 90,000 to 140,000 clones, about 80% seen only once; the top ten take less than 20%. Trimming cost V 5 bases and J 8 bases, with 22 bases left between them. This CDR3 region has 16 residues. Looked up from germline, CDR1 is SEHNR and CDR2 is FQNEAQ (reference sequence). This receptor was identified in a woman in her 70s with acute or convalescent COVID-19. The chain links TRBV7-9 to TRBJ2-1; D is possibly TRBD1 (5 bases). The sequenced sample consisted of peripheral blood. The CDR3 sequence is CASSPEPYIRVHEQFF. CDR3 DNA sequence: TGTGCCAGCAGCCCGGAGCCCTACATCAGGGTACATGAGCAGTTCTTC.